The 12 T cell receptor beta chains given below trace back to one sample, sequenced in a study of T-cell memory formation after mild COVID-19 (dated by TCRdb to the early 2020s). The library was generated by 5' RACE. Sequencing used an Illumina NovaSeq 6000. TCRdb itself trimmed the public reads at Q25 with fastp, ran MiXCR and retained productive beta chains. Identical CDR3 protein sequences are pooled into one entry, listed with their most common genes and DNA. This sample holds a few hundred thousand distinct CDR3 sequences; about 20% were observed only once. Of the sample, 23% falls within the top ten clones. Sequencing was done on a sample of PBMCs or a T cell subset sorted from them (not recorded which). The source of these receptors is a man between 18 and 35 years old who had mild COVID-19 (a few samples of this study predate the infection). The sample titles of this study are shuffled in the database, so cell type and time point are left out; the donor was told from shared clones.

The chain joins TRBV20-1 to TRBJ2-7; 7 bases line up with TRBD1. Per germline, CDR1 DFQATT and CDR2 SNEGSKA (reference sequence). Trimming took 0 bases from V and 3 from J; bases not matched to a gene: 5. The CDR3 is 14 residues long. The CDR3 bases are TGCAGTGCTAGAGATCTCGGGACAGACTACGAGCAGTACTTC. This encodes CSARDLGTDYEQYF.

This clonotype was counted only a few times. Here the CDR3 reads CSASHWASGAGIEQFF. CDR3 coding DNA: TGCAGTGCTAGTCATTGGGCTAGCGGGGCGGGGATTGAGCAGTTCTTC. This chain links TRBV20-1 with TRBJ2-1, with TRBD2 matching over 9 bases. Losses at the gene ends were 3 bases for V and 9 bases for J; bases not matched to a gene: 15. CDR1 DFQATT and CDR2 SNEGSKA come from the germline V gene (reference sequence). This CDR3 is 16 amino acids long.

This chain uses TRBV6-1 with TRBJ2-5; D unresolved. The CDR3 is 16 amino acids. Trimming took off 2 bases at V and 2 bases at J, with 15 bases between the two ends. Germline CDR1 MNHNS, CDR2 SASEGT. Here the CDR3 DNA reads TGTGCCAGCAGTGAATGGATCACCAATTTACAAGAGACCCAGTACTTC. This translates into CASSEWITNLQETQYF.

This clonotype appeared once. The chain couples TRBV7-9 to TRBJ2-5; 11 nucleotides align to TRBD1. The V gene's germline CDR1 is SEHNR and CDR2 FQNEAQ (reference sequence). The CDR3 extends over 15 amino acids. V was clipped by 5 bases and J by 5 bases; unmatched bases: 7. This CDR3 reads CASSRTGGSSETQYF. The CDR3 coding sequence is TGTGCCAGCAGCCGGACAGGGGGCTCGAGTGAGACCCAGTACTTC.

This clonotype was seen only a few times. This chain links TRBV4-1 with TRBJ2-7; TRBD1 is a possible D gene (6 bases). The germline V and J ends were trimmed by 0 bases and 2 bases, with 11 bases remaining between them. Germline CDR1 reads MGHRA; CDR2 reads YSYEKL. CDR3 length: 15 amino acids. CDR3 loop: CASSQDRGSAYEQYV. CDR3 DNA sequence: TGCGCCAGCAGCCAAGACAGGGGATCGGCCTACGAGCAGTACGTC.

In its sample, this clonotype was seen many times. The CDR3 nucleotides are TGTGCCAGCAGCCCTGGCTGGGCGAATCAGCCCCAGCATTTT. Amino acids: CASSPGWANQPQHF. This chain uses TRBV7-9 with TRBJ1-5; no clear D. The ends were cut back, 5 bases at V and 4 bases at J, with 12 bases in the middle. Per the germline V gene, CDR1 is SEHNR and CDR2 is FQNEAQ (reference sequence). This CDR3 spans 14 amino acids.

V and J are TRBV30 and TRBJ1-2, with D maybe TRBD1 (5 bases). The V and J ends lost 7 bases and 9 bases respectively, with 21 bases between them. Germline assignment: CDR1 GTSNPN and CDR2 SVGIG (reference sequence). The CDR3 loop spans 13 amino acids. This chain's CDR3 is CALYPGSVLSYTF. The CDR3 bases are TGTGCCTTATACCCAGGGTCCGTGTTGAGCTACACCTTC. Combining the CDR3 with reference TRBV30 and TRBJ1-2 gives the whole variable domain SQTIHQWPATLVQPVGSPLSLECTVEGTSNPNLYWYRQAAGRGLQLLFYSVGIGQISSEVPQNLSASRPQDRQFILSSKKLLLSDSGFYLCALYPGSVLSYTFGSGTRLTVV.

This clonotype was recorded many times. The gene calls are TRBV7-2 and TRBJ1-5; D gene uncertain. There are 12 residues in the CDR3. CDR1 SGHTA and CDR2 FQGNSA come from the germline V gene. Between the trimmed V and J ends, which lost 3 bases and 9 bases, there was a span of 9 bases. CDR3 sequence (DNA): TGTGCCAGCAGCTTCCTATCTATGCCCCAGCATTTT. Translation gives CASSFLSMPQHF.

This clonotype was seen only a few times. The junction and the germline gene differ at one end; a read error may be behind it. The chain combines TRBV7-7 with TRBJ2-3; D is perhaps TRBD2 (6 bases). This CDR3 is built from 16 residues. Germline CDR1 is SSHAT and CDR2 is FNYEAQ (reference sequence). CDR3 bases: TGTGCTAGCAGCTTAGGAGGGGCCGGCGAGACAGATACGCAGTATTTT. It is translated as CASSLGGAGETDTQYF. The entire variable domain, with the rest obtained from reference TRBV7-7 and TRBJ2-3, is as follows: GAGVSQSPRYKVTKRGQDVTLRCDPISSHATLYWYQQALGQGPEFLTYFNYEAQPDKSGLPSDRFSAERPEGSISTLTIQRTEQRDSAMYRCASSLGGAGETDTQYFGPGTRLTVL.

J is TRBJ2-2 and V is TRBV10-2, with 8 bases identical to TRBD2. This CDR3 has 15 amino acids. The V and J ends lost 3 bases and 4 bases, in that order; junction bases with no gene match: 4. In germline, CDR1 is WSHSY, CDR2 SAAADI. The CDR3 is CASSDRGGGTGELFF. CDR3 bases: TGCGCCAGCAGTGATCGGGGGGGCGGCACCGGGGAGCTGTTTTTT.

This clonotype was observed a few times. The chain combines TRBV20-1 with TRBJ1-2, with 10 bases identical to TRBD1. Germline V gene data show CDR1 as DFQATT and CDR2 as SNEGSKA (reference sequence). V trimming: 5 bases; J trimming: 4 bases; junction bases outside the gene matches: 10. CDR3 length: 15 residues. The CDR3 loop is CSASPGQGERYGYTF. Here the CDR3 DNA reads TGCAGTGCTTCGCCCGGACAGGGGGAACGCTATGGCTACACCTTC.

This clonotype was picked up a small number of times. The chain recombines TRBV27 with TRBJ2-3; TRBD2 matches 7 bases. The CDR3 has 20 amino acids. Germline values: CDR1 MNHEY, CDR2 SMNVEV (reference sequence). Trimming took 5 bases from V and 2 from J; bases not matched to a gene: 22. CDR3 loop: CASSPQAFWASGFDTDTQYF. As DNA, the CDR3 is TGTGCCAGCAGTCCGCAGGCGTTTTGGGCTAGCGGATTCGACACAGATACGCAGTATTTT.